This TCR beta chain was sequenced during a study of cytomegalovirus exposure and HLA in healthy donors. Study-level results: A missense variant in DCLRE1C was later tied to TCR beta V- and J-gene trimming.

With regard to this clone: Its antigen is currently unknown.

Primers included in the PCR were 60 Vbeta and 13 Jbeta primers. TCRdb keeps only in-frame clones here, not all; method: immunoSEQ multiplex PCR. This table has roughly 120,000 clones, 75% appearing once. The clonotype originates from a woman in her thirties or forties in good health and CMV-seropositive. Material: PBMCs.

CDR3 sequence: CASSYDRGREETQYF. The CDR3 DNA is TGTGCCAGCAGTTACGACAGGGGGCGAGAAGAGACCCAGTACTTC. The genes are TRBV6-6 and TRBJ2-5, with 10 nucleotides matching TRBD1. V lost 2 bases to trimming and J lost 3 bases; unmatched junction nucleotides: 3. Germline CDR1 MNHNY, CDR2 SVGAGI (reference sequence). The CDR3 contains 15 residues.